This T cell receptor beta chain was observed in a study of neoadjuvant anti-PD-1 for oral cavity cancer. Study-level background: Around day 43, patients without progression received a fourth nivolumab dose before surgery.

From germline, CDR1 is MNHEY and CDR2 SMNVEV (reference sequence). Trimming cost V 0 bases and J 4 bases; bases outside gene matches: 10. The CDR3 has 17 residues. Blood libraries mostly used about 500 ng genomic DNA, six replicates each. This table comes from immunoSEQ multiplex PCR, and its TCRdb copy is limited to in-frame clones, with some not included. The sample consists of about 12,000 clones, 50% to 75% of them appearing once. This TCR was recovered from a person between 40 and 79 years old with oral cavity squamous cell carcinoma. Sequences were derived from PBMCs, sampled before nivolumab (anti-PD-1) treatment. V and J are TRBV27 and TRBJ1-1; 8 bases agree with TRBD1. This chain's CDR3 is CASSLSLSQGAATEAFF. The CDR3 bases are TGTGCCAGCAGTTTATCCCTTTCTCAGGGGGCGGCCACTGAAGCTTTCTTT.